This TCR beta chain came from a study of T cells expressing NK-cell markers. Study in general: Sorted CD3+CD56-NKG2C+, CD3+CD56+NKG2C+ and CD3+CD56+NKG2C- T cells supplied the TCR beta repertoires.

The authors generated TCR beta cDNA through 5'RACE template switching with UMIs. TCRdb reanalyzed the 5' RACE reads, giving one entry per CDR3 protein sequence and no DNA. This sample lists some 440,000 distinct CDR3 sequences; its ten largest clones have almost 1.5%. General study results and limits: These clonotypes additionally ranked first within the CD3+CD56-NKG2C+ fraction of several donors. Unclear, still, was the HCMV specificity of the expanded NKG2C+ T cell clones.

A note on this clonotype: Its antigen is unknown.

Per the germline V gene, CDR1 is SGHNT and CDR2 is YENEEA. The CDR3 length is 17 residues. The sequence was collected from a woman aged 45-65 years in good health. Specimen: blood T cells: a sorted CD56 or NKG2C T cell subset, CD4+ or CD8+ T cells, or bulk PBMC T cells (not recorded which). The chain is built from TRBV11-3 and TRBJ2-2; TCRdb's D call, TRBD1, is unchecked because there is no DNA. The CDR3 protein is CASSLDTGTGVGGELFF.